This T cell receptor (beta chain) was observed in a study of identical twins. Study results and limitations: Sequences that were out-of-frame, alpha and twin-shared displayed an excess of low generation probability.

This clonotype is medium-sized (0.01 to 0.1%) by share. Its antigen is unidentified. Germline V gene sequence: CDR1 SGHRS, CDR2 YFSETQ. With V trimmed by 0 bases and J by 5 bases, 6 bases remained unmatched. The CDR3 consists of 15 residues. Healthy Caucasians were all of the donors. Template switching added a universal primer site, and cDNA bore unique molecular identifiers. Via MiXCR, TCRdb re-called the 5' RACE reads, giving one row per CDR3 protein. The sample has approximately 240,000 distinct CDR3 sequences, more than 13% seen once. Material for sequencing was memory (CD45RO+) T cells sorted from blood. The clonotype originates from a woman aged 18-35 years in good health. The chain has TRBV5-1 and TRBJ2-5, with TRBD1 matching 8 bases. The CDR3 is CASSLGQGMRETQYF. The CDR3 DNA reads as TGCGCCAGCAGCTTGGGACAGGGGATGAGGGAGACCCAGTACTTC.